These 24 T cell receptor beta chains originate from one sample sequenced in a study of response to subunit inactivated influenza vaccine. In TCRdb, the RT-PCR reads were re-called with MiXCR into one record per CDR3 protein. The table shows about 180,000 distinct CDR3 sequences, with about 10% occurring only once. The input for sequencing was non-naive T cells sorted from PBMCs, taken on the day of vaccination. The origin of the receptors is a man aged 50-60 years who received an inactivated influenza vaccine.

This clonotype was detected a few times. The rearrangement uses TRBV5-6 and TRBJ2-1; D unresolved. The germline V gene has CDR1 SGHDT and CDR2 YYEEEE. CDR3 length: 13 residues. Trimming pared 4 bases from V and 9 bases from J, leaving 14 bases between. CDR3 sequence reads: CASSGDLRSEQFF. The DNA for the CDR3 is TGTGCCAGCAGCGGTGACCTGAGGAGTGAGCAGTTCTTC.

This clonotype was seen at least ten times. This chain links TRBV20-1 with TRBJ2-7; the D gene is possibly TRBD2 (6 bases). Germline V CDR1 and CDR2: DFQATT, SNEGSKA (reference sequence). V gave up 6 bases and J gave up 0 bases, with 12 bases separating them. This CDR3 is built from 13 residues. In DNA, the CDR3 is TGCAGTGCCTATAGCGGACTCTCCTACGAGCAGTACTTC. Translated, it gives CSAYSGLSYEQYF.

This clonotype was counted between two and nine times. The chain employs TRBV29-1 and TRBJ2-3, with D perhaps matching TRBD1 (5 bases). CDR1 is SQVTM, CDR2 ANQGSEA, per germline. The CDR3 covers 14 residues. V lost 4 bases and J lost 5, with 16 bases in between. The CDR3 loop reads CSVAFQGFRDTQYF. The DNA of the CDR3 is TGCAGCGTTGCGTTTCAGGGTTTCAGAGATACGCAGTATTTT.

The table lists this clonotype with many counts. The V gene is TRBV14, the J gene TRBJ2-3, with D possibly TRBD2 on 6 matching bases. V was pared by 0 bases and J by 1 base, with 11 bases between. The V gene's germline CDR1 is SGHDN and CDR2 FVKESK. The CDR3 is 16 amino acids. CDR3 sequence reads: CASSQDLASGTDTQYF. The CDR3 DNA reads TGTGCCAGCAGCCAAGATCTAGCGTCGGGCACAGATACGCAGTATTTT.

The chain uses TRBV12-3 or TRBV12-4 and TRBJ2-1; unclear D gene. CDR3 size: 12 residues. Trimming pared 0 bases from V and 11 bases from J, leaving 8 bases between. The CDR3: CASSLAGSQQFF. Here the CDR3 DNA reads TGTGCCAGCAGTTTAGCGGGGTCTCAGCAGTTCTTC.

CDR3: CASSYSAGGDYEQYF. The CDR3 DNA sequence: TGTGCCAGCAGTTACTCGGCAGGAGGAGACTACGAGCAGTACTTC. V is TRBV6-5 and J is TRBJ2-7, with a possible D match to TRBD2 (5 bases). The CDR3 runs 15 residues. Germline CDR1 and CDR2: MNHEY and SVGAGI. Deletions cut 0 bases from V and 3 bases from J, with 12 bases between.

This clonotype was observed a few times. The rearrangement links TRBV20-1 to TRBJ2-1, with 15 bases fitting TRBD2. Germline assignment: CDR1 DFQATT and CDR2 SNEGSKA (reference sequence). The CDR3 runs to 16 residues. Unmatched junction bases numbered 7, after V lost 6 bases and J lost 4 bases. This CDR3 reads CSAPGLAGGLYNEQFF. The CDR3 DNA follows: TGCAGTGCCCCGGGACTAGCGGGAGGACTTTACAATGAGCAGTTCTTC.

This clonotype was picked up a small number of times. The rearrangement links TRBV6-2 or TRBV6-3 to TRBJ2-3; 9 nucleotides line up with TRBD1. Germline V CDR1 and CDR2: MNHEY, SVGEGT. The CDR3 length is 13 residues. The V segment lost 6 bases and the J segment 5 bases; nucleotides outside the gene matches: 3. The CDR3, as DNA: TGTGCCAGCAGGGGACAGGGCGTAGATACGCAGTATTTT. This translates into CASRGQGVDTQYF.

This clonotype was counted between two and nine times. The chain links TRBV5-5 to TRBJ1-4; weak D call: TRBD1 (5 bases). Germline V CDR1 and CDR2: SGHKS, YYEKEE (reference sequence). The length of the CDR3 is 16 residues. The V and J ends lost 0 bases and 1 base respectively, with 10 bases between them. CDR3 sequence (DNA): TGTGCCAGCAGCTTGGTTTCAGGGTTAACTAATGAAAAACTGTTTTTT. This gives the protein CASSLVSGLTNEKLFF.

The chain recombines TRBV6-2 or TRBV6-3 with TRBJ2-7, with 7 positions matching TRBD1. The CDR3 covers 12 residues. The junction had 7 bases not matched to a gene; V was cut back by 9 bases and J by 5 bases. Germline V gene lookup returns CDR1 MNHEY and CDR2 SVGEGT. The CDR3 is CASQTGPHEQYF. DNA of the CDR3: TGTGCCAGTCAGACAGGGCCCCACGAGCAGTACTTC.

The CDR3 is CAISESISVSYEQYF. DNA for the CDR3: TGTGCCATCAGTGAGTCGATCAGTGTTTCCTACGAGCAGTACTTC. The chain uses TRBV10-3 and TRBJ2-7; no clear D gene. This CDR3 region has 15 residues. Between the trimmed V and J ends, which lost 0 bases and 1 base, there was a span of 10 bases. From germline, CDR1 is ENHRY and CDR2 SYGVKD.

This clonotype was counted only a few times. This chain joins TRBV7-2 and TRBJ1-5, with no clear D. Looked up from germline, CDR1 is SGHTA and CDR2 is FQGNSA. This CDR3 spans 14 amino acids. The V gene lost 2 bases and the J gene lost 0 bases, with 5 bases spanning the gap. CDR3 in amino acids: CASSLLGSNQPQHF. The CDR3, as DNA: TGTGCCAGCAGCTTATTAGGTAGCAATCAGCCCCAGCATTTT.

This clonotype has a single count. The chain has TRBV21-1 and TRBJ1-5. TRBV21-1 is an annotated pseudogene. The CDR3 runs 18 residues. CDR3 protein: CASTEVAPERWGNQPQHF. The CDR3, as DNA: TGTGCCAGCACCGAAGTCGCTCCGGAACGTTGGGGCAATCAGCCCCAGCATTTT.

J is TRBJ1-2 and V is TRBV11-2; maybe TRBD1 (6 bases). In germline, CDR1 is SGHAT, CDR2 FQNNGV. V was cut by 6 bases and J by 4 bases, with 24 bases left in between. This CDR3 spans 17 amino acids. CDR3 coding DNA: TGTGCCAGCAGAGACATAAAAAATACAGGGATCCTCTATGGCTACACCTTC. Translating gives CASRDIKNTGILYGYTF.

The chain joins TRBV19 to TRBJ2-7, with D possibly TRBD2 on 5 matching bases. The V gene's germline CDR1 is LNHDA and CDR2 SQIVND (reference sequence). V was trimmed by 3 bases and J by 5 bases, leaving 14 bases between them. The CDR3 spans 14 residues. For the CDR3, the DNA is TGTGCCAGTAGTATGGTGGGAGCTATCGACGAGCAGTACTTC. Its protein is CASSMVGAIDEQYF.

This clonotype was counted between two and nine times. The chain couples TRBV4-3 to TRBJ1-2, with 7 positions matching TRBD1. J was trimmed by 10 bases and V by 5 bases; bases with no gene match: 10. The CDR3 is made up of 13 amino acids. Germline CDR1 is LGHNA and CDR2 is YSLEER. CDR3 bases: TGCGCCAGCAGCGTAAGACAGGGTACTGACTACACCTTC. Translating gives CASSVRQGTDYTF.

Worth noting for this clonotype: A single base separates this from a much larger clone, so it may be a read error. V usage is TRBV15 and J usage is TRBJ2-2, with D perhaps given as TRBD1 or TRBD2 (6 bases each). This CDR3 contains 17 residues. Germline V gene lookup returns CDR1 LNHNV and CDR2 YYDKDF (reference sequence). The CDR3, as DNA: TGTGCCGCCAGCAGAGTGGGGGGCAGCTTAAACACCGGGGAGCTGTTTTTT. This gives the protein CAASRVGGSLNTGELFF.

This clonotype has just a few counts. The chain combines TRBV27 with TRBJ2-1; 8 nucleotides match TRBD2. The CDR3 covers 12 residues. The junction had 8 bases not matched to a gene; V was cut back by 5 bases and J by 14 bases. Per germline, CDR1 MNHEY and CDR2 SMNVEV (reference sequence). Here the CDR3 DNA reads TGTGCCAGCAGTCTCCCCGGGACTAGGAAGTTCTTC. Protein sequence: CASSLPGTRKFF.

In this sample, this clonotype turned up once. The chain links TRBV5-1 to TRBJ2-2, with D possibly TRBD1 on 5 matching bases. In germline, CDR1 is SGHRS, CDR2 YFSETQ. There are 15 residues in the CDR3. Trimming shortened V by 0 bases and J by 3 bases, and 9 bases separated the two germline ends. CDR3 in amino acids: CASSLDRPDTGELFF. The CDR3 nucleotides read TGCGCCAGCAGCTTGGACAGGCCGGACACCGGGGAGCTGTTTTTT.

This clonotype was seen ten or more times. The J gene is TRBJ2-7, the V gene TRBV20-1; TRBD2 matches at 12 bases. The CDR3 spans 14 residues. With 6 bases clipped from V and 2 bases from J, the junction kept 5 bases outside the gene matches. The germline CDR1 and CDR2 sequences are DFQATT and SNEGSKA (reference sequence). The CDR3 protein is CSARTSGNPYEQYF. The CDR3 DNA reads as TGCAGTGCAAGGACTAGCGGGAACCCCTACGAGCAGTACTTC.

The chain couples TRBV20-1 to TRBJ2-1; tentative D call: TRBD2 (5 bases). Per germline, CDR1 DFQATT and CDR2 SNEGSKA (reference sequence). The CDR3 runs to 14 residues. Trimming left V 1 base short and J 10 bases short, with 17 bases between. The CDR3 is CSARVEPGSWEQFF. In DNA form, the CDR3 reads TGCAGTGCTAGAGTTGAACCGGGATCTTGGGAGCAGTTCTTC.

This clonotype was picked up a small number of times. An end of the junction does not agree with germline; a read error may underlie this. The rearrangement uses TRBV20-1 and TRBJ2-1; D is unresolved. This CDR3 is 17 amino acids long. Germline V gives CDR1 DFQATT, CDR2 SNEGSKA (reference sequence). The CDR3 here is CCARDPAMGNPYNEQFF. The CDR3 bases are TGCTGTGCTAGAGATCCGGCGATGGGCAACCCTTACAATGAGCAGTTCTTC.

The V gene is TRBV6-2 or TRBV6-3, the J gene TRBJ2-1; a weak D match, TRBD2 (6 bases). Trimming left V 2 bases short and J 4 bases short, with 21 bases between. The CDR3 spans 18 residues. From germline, CDR1 is MNHEY and CDR2 SVGEGT. The CDR3 here is CASSYLTGAGRQYNEQFF. CDR3 nucleotides: TGTGCCAGCAGTTACCTCACGGGTGCGGGGAGGCAATACAATGAGCAGTTCTTC.

Ten or more counts support this clonotype. This CDR3 reads CASSLAWGLAGGKGHNEQFF. In nucleotides, the CDR3 is TGTGCCAGCAGCTTAGCCTGGGGACTAGCGGGAGGAAAAGGTCACAATGAGCAGTTCTTC. The V and J genes are TRBV7-2 and TRBJ2-1, with TRBD2 matching over 15 bases. Germline loops: CDR1 SGHTA, CDR2 FQGNSA. V shed 0 bases and J 5 bases; nucleotides not matched to a gene: 11. The CDR3 runs 20 residues.